Below, 20 T cell receptor beta chains from the same sample are listed, as sequenced in a study of blood T cell repertoires in COVID-19. The repertoire was sequenced with immunoSEQ multiplex PCR; TCRdb's copy has only in-frame clones and lacks some. The repertoire has over 120,000 clones, roughly 80% of them found once; the top ten carry roughly 4.9%. Specimen: peripheral blood. Receptors were obtained from a woman in her sixties or seventies with COVID-19, enrolled during active disease.

This rearrangement joins TRBV6-5 to TRBJ1-5, with D tentatively TRBD1 (5 bases). Germline loops: CDR1 MNHEY, CDR2 SVGAGI. This CDR3 has 14 residues. The V end was cut by 6 bases, the J end by 4 bases, with 13 bases between. The CDR3 is CASRARRGNQPQHF. The CDR3 DNA reads as TGTGCCAGCAGGGCCCGCCGGGGGAATCAGCCCCAGCATTTT.

The chain is built from TRBV5-1 and TRBJ2-4; 13 bases agree with TRBD2. Germline-derived CDR1 and CDR2 are SGHRS and YFSETQ. The CDR3 contains 16 residues. V was clipped by 4 bases and J by 2 bases; unmatched bases: 3. CDR3 DNA: TGCGCCAGCAGCCCGGGACTAGCGGGACCCAAAAACATTCAGTACTTC. Translating it yields CASSPGLAGPKNIQYF.

V usage is TRBV5-6 and J usage is TRBJ1-6; 8 bases line up with TRBD1. V shed 4 bases and J 8 bases; nucleotides not matched to a gene: 2. Germline-derived CDR1 and CDR2 are SGHDT and YYEEEE. The CDR3 loop spans 13 amino acids. The CDR3 bases are TGTGCCAGCAGCGAGGACAGGGATTCACCCCTCCACTTT. It yields the protein CASSEDRDSPLHF.

This chain connects TRBV2 to TRBJ2-7; 8 positions agree with TRBD2. This CDR3 has 14 amino acids. CDR1 is SNHLY, CDR2 FYNNEI, per germline. J gave up 4 bases and V 2 bases, and 4 bases lay outside the gene matches. CDR3 sequence: CASSERGGPYEQYF. The CDR3 nucleotides are TGTGCCAGCAGTGAACGGGGGGGCCCATACGAGCAGTACTTC.

The chain combines TRBV9 with TRBJ2-7; 9 nucleotides match TRBD1. The germline CDR1 and CDR2 sequences are SGDLS and YYNGEE. The CDR3 length is 16 residues. Trimming at V came to 0 bases and at J to 1 base, leaving 5 bases not matched to a gene. CDR3 amino acids: CASSVGGGQGSYEQYF. The CDR3, as DNA: TGTGCCAGCAGCGTAGGGGGGGGACAGGGATCCTACGAGCAGTACTTC.

The chain links TRBV6-5 to TRBJ2-7; D perhaps matches TRBD1 (6 bases). In germline, CDR1 is MNHEY, CDR2 SVGAGI. CDR3 size: 15 residues. The germline V and J ends were trimmed by 6 bases and 0 bases, with 15 bases remaining between them. The CDR3 region has the DNA TGTGCCAGCAGGGACCCTAGGGGGAGCTCCTACGAGCAGTACTTC. Amino acid sequence: CASRDPRGSSYEQYF.

The CDR3 spells CASSLGGTETNYGYTF. The CDR3 DNA sequence: TGTGCCAGCAGCCTCGGAGGGACAGAGACCAACTATGGCTACACCTTC. The chain uses TRBV7-2 and TRBJ1-2; TRBD1 matches 7 bases. CDR1 SGHTA and CDR2 FQGNSA come from the germline V gene. The CDR3 runs 16 residues. The V segment lost 5 bases and the J segment 2 bases; nucleotides outside the gene matches: 11.

The chain combines TRBV3-1 (or the pseudogene TRBV3-2) with TRBJ2-1; D is possibly TRBD1 (5 bases). CDR3 length: 16 amino acids. Trimming shortened V by 1 base and J by 8 bases, and 18 bases separated the two germline ends. CDR1 and CDR2 from the germline V gene are LGHDT and YNNKEL (reference sequence). CDR3 in amino acids: CASSQVWDTEGDEQFF. The CDR3, as DNA: TGTGCCAGCAGCCAAGTTTGGGATACAGAAGGGGATGAGCAGTTCTTC.

This clone has only one observation. The chain is built from TRBV4-1 and TRBJ1-1; D gene uncertain. Germline V gene lookup returns CDR1 MGHRA and CDR2 YSYEKL. V shed 1 base and J shed 0 bases, with 9 bases lying between them. The CDR3 sequence is 15 residues long. In nucleotides, the CDR3 is TGCGCCAGCAGCCAAGTCGGGATCATGAACACTGAAGCTTTCTTT. Translating it yields CASSQVGIMNTEAFF.

This clone has more than one count but fewer than ten. The J gene is TRBJ1-1, the V gene TRBV3-1 (or the pseudogene TRBV3-2); no clear D. CDR3 length: 12 amino acids. With 5 bases removed from V and 9 bases from J, the gap between germline ends came to 13 bases. CDR1 is LGHDT and CDR2 is YNNKEL in the germline V gene (reference sequence). The CDR3 region has the DNA TGTGCCAGCAGCACCTCGAAGACTCAAGCTTTCTTT. It is translated as CASSTSKTQAFF.

J is TRBJ1-5 and V is TRBV4-2, with TRBD1 matching 9 bases. Germline V lookup: CDR1 LGHNA, CDR2 YNFKEQ. The V gene end was trimmed by 0 bases and the J gene end by 5 bases; junction bases not matched to a gene: 5. This CDR3 region has 16 residues. The CDR3 region has the DNA TGTGCCAGCAGCCAAGACCCGGGACAGGGCCATCAGCCCCAGCATTTT. It codes for CASSQDPGQGHQPQHF.

This clone has only one observation. The chain is built from TRBV19 and TRBJ2-7; 10 bases are shared with TRBD1. The CDR3 is 15 amino acids. Germline V gene lookup returns CDR1 LNHDA and CDR2 SQIVND (reference sequence). With V trimmed by 4 bases and J by 5 bases, 8 bases remained unmatched. The DNA for the CDR3 is TGTGCCAGTAGTAACCGGGACAGGGGTAAACACGAGCAGTACTTC. It is translated as CASSNRDRGKHEQYF.

V gene TRBV4-2 combines with J gene TRBJ1-2, with D unclear. Germline CDR1 reads LGHNA; CDR2 reads YNFKEQ. V was cut by 0 bases and J by 5 bases, with 10 bases left in between. The CDR3 loop spans 14 amino acids. The CDR3 is CASSQEVSGYGYTF. The CDR3 region has the DNA TGTGCCAGCAGCCAAGAGGTCTCGGGATATGGCTACACCTTC.

This sequence joins TRBV9 and TRBJ1-1; 9 nucleotides match TRBD1. Germline values: CDR1 SGDLS, CDR2 YYNGEE. The CDR3 has 14 residues. J lost 3 bases, V lost 2 bases, and 2 bases had no gene match. In nucleotides, the CDR3 is TGTGCCAGCAGCGTGGGACAGGGCGACACTGAAGCTTTCTTT. Amino acid sequence: CASSVGQGDTEAFF.

V and J are TRBV6-5 and TRBJ1-4; 7 bases match TRBD1. The J segment lost 3 bases and the V segment lost 6 bases, leaving 4 bases of the junction unmatched. Germline values: CDR1 MNHEY, CDR2 SVGAGI. CDR3 length: 14 amino acids. CDR3 sequence: CASSPTGPNEKLFF. The CDR3 DNA reads TGTGCCAGCAGCCCGACAGGGCCTAATGAAAAACTGTTTTTT.

The genes are TRBV12-3 or TRBV12-4 and TRBJ1-6, with D perhaps TRBD1 (5 bases). The CDR3 covers 13 residues. Trimming pared 6 bases from V and 9 bases from J, leaving 12 bases between. The CDR3 region has the DNA TGTGCCAGCAGGCAGGGTATTTCTTCACCCCTCCACTTT. Amino acids: CASRQGISSPLHF.

There are a few counts of this clone. The rearrangement links TRBV28 to TRBJ2-2; possibly TRBD1 for D (6 bases). Trimming took 6 bases from V and 2 from J, leaving 16 bases between them. CDR3 length: 16 amino acids. Germline loops: CDR1 MDHEN, CDR2 SYDVKM. The CDR3 here is CASRTEQGGNTGELFF. CDR3 in DNA: TGTGCCAGCAGAACCGAACAGGGTGGAAACACCGGGGAGCTGTTTTTT.

The chain employs TRBV13 and TRBJ2-5, with D tentatively TRBD2 (6 bases). The CDR3 contains 15 residues. From germline, CDR1 is PRHDT and CDR2 FYEKMQ (reference sequence). Deletions cut 4 bases from V and 6 bases from J, with 18 bases between. The CDR3 loop is CASSSRGYEGKTQYF. The CDR3 DNA is TGTGCCAGCAGCTCCCGGGGGTACGAGGGGAAGACCCAGTACTTC. Filled out from reference TRBV13 and TRBJ2-5, the complete variable domain reads AAGVIQSPRHLIKEKRETATLKCYPIPRHDTVYWYQQGPGQDPQFLISFYEKMQSDKGSIPDRFSAQQFSDYHSELNMSSLELGDSALYFCASSSRGYEGKTQYFGPGTRLLVL.

This chain joins TRBV2 and TRBJ2-1; 7 bases map to TRBD2. Looked up from germline, CDR1 is SNHLY and CDR2 is FYNNEI. This CDR3 has 14 residues. Trimming removed 2 bases from V and 9 bases from J; junction bases left unmatched: 7. For the CDR3, the DNA is TGTGCCAGCAGTGAAAGGGGAGGGGTTGGTGAGCAGTTCTTC. Translation gives CASSERGGVGEQFF.

V usage is TRBV10-2 and J usage is TRBJ2-7; D perhaps matches TRBD2 (6 bases). This CDR3 spans 12 amino acids. Germline CDR1 and CDR2: WSHSY and SAAADI. V lost 6 bases to trimming and J lost 7 bases, with 13 bases between them. The CDR3 here is CASRLATGEQYF. The CDR3 bases are TGCGCCAGCAGACTAGCAACGGGGGAGCAGTACTTC.